The 5 T cell receptor beta chains below were found in one sample sequenced in a study of cytomegalovirus exposure and HLA in healthy donors (dated by TCRdb to about 2017). Libraries were built with the immunoSEQ multiplex PCR assay. A mixture of 60 forward primers for TCR Vbeta segments and 13 reverse primers for TCR Jbeta segments was used in the multiplex PCR. TCRdb took over this immuneACCESS table, retaining in-frame rearrangements with V and J assigned. Such tables are incomplete; in checked studies, under half of the missing clones stem from an unresolved V gene, and the remainder is unexplained. For this sample the table gives more than 100,000 clones, of which about 64% were detected only once. The leading ten clones occupy 2.4% of the sample. Sequences were obtained from PBMCs. These receptors all come from a middle-aged woman in good health and CMV-seronegative.

This chain links TRBV27 with TRBJ1-1, with D possibly TRBD1 on 5 matching bases. The CDR3 covers 13 residues. V gave up 6 bases and J gave up 0 bases, with 8 bases separating them. Per the germline V gene, CDR1 is MNHEY and CDR2 is SMNVEV (reference sequence). The CDR3 loop reads CASRQGLNTEAFF. Written as DNA, the CDR3 is TGTGCCAGCAGGCAGGGATTGAACACTGAAGCTTTCTTT.

This clone was detected only once. In nucleotides, the CDR3 is TGTGCCAGCAGTGAACTTTCGTCAGGGATTTTCCAAGAGACCCAGTACTTC. As protein: CASSELSSGIFQETQYF. The chain has TRBV25-1 and TRBJ2-5, with D possibly matching TRBD1 (5 bases). The germline CDR1 and CDR2 sequences are MGHDK and SYGVNS. Trimming stripped 2 bases from V and 1 base from J, with 17 bases between. CDR3 length equals 17 residues.

The chain has TRBV29-1 and TRBJ2-1, with 7 bases lining up with TRBD2. V trimming: 3 bases; J trimming: 1 base; junction bases outside the gene matches: 3. The CDR3 contains 14 residues. Germline assignment: CDR1 SQVTM and CDR2 ANQGSEA. Written as DNA, the CDR3 is TGCAGCGTTGAGGGGGGGGGATCCTACAATGAGCAGTTCTTC. Encoded protein: CSVEGGGSYNEQFF.

The chain employs TRBV7-9 and TRBJ2-3, with D tentatively TRBD2 (6 bases). V was shortened by 1 base and J by 3 bases, with 8 bases between the two germline ends. The CDR3 is 14 residues long. CDR1 SEHNR and CDR2 FQNEAQ come from the germline V gene (reference sequence). CDR3 loop: CASSLGRGTDTQYF. As DNA, the CDR3 is TGTGCCAGCAGCTTAGGGCGGGGTACAGATACGCAGTATTTT.

The chain uses TRBV4-3 and TRBJ2-1; possible D gene TRBD2, 7 bases. The CDR3 extends over 16 amino acids. The germline gives CDR1 LGHNA, CDR2 YSLEER. The ends were cut back, 1 base at V and 6 bases at J, with 16 bases in the middle. CDR3 protein: CASSQGTGGPSNEQFF. DNA for the CDR3: TGCGCCAGCAGCCAAGGGACCGGGGGGCCTTCCAATGAGCAGTTCTTC.